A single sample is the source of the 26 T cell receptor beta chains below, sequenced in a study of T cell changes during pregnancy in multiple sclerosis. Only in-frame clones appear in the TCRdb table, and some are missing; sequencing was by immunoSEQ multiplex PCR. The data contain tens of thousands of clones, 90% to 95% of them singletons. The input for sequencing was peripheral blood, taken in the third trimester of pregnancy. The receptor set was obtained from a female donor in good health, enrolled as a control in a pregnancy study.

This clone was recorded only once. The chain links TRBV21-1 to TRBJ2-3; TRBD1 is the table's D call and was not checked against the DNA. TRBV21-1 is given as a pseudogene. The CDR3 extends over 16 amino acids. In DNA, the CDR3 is TGTGCCAGCAGCAGAGGCGGGCAGGGGACGAGAGATACGCAGTATTTT. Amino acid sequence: CASSRGGQGTRDTQYF.

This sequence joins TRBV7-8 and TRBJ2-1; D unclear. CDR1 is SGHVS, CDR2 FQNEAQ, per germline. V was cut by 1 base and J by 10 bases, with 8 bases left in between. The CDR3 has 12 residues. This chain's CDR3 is CASSLVRKEQFF. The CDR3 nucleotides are TGTGCCAGCAGCTTAGTGCGGAAGGAGCAGTTCTTC.

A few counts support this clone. The CDR3 spells CASSLGLAGNEQFF. Here the CDR3 DNA reads TGTGCCAGCAGCTTAGGGCTAGCTGGAAATGAGCAGTTCTTC. V and J are TRBV11-2 and TRBJ2-1; possible D gene TRBD2, 5 bases. V was pared by 1 base and J by 7 bases, with 11 bases between. Germline values: CDR1 SGHAT, CDR2 FQNNGV. The CDR3 covers 14 residues.

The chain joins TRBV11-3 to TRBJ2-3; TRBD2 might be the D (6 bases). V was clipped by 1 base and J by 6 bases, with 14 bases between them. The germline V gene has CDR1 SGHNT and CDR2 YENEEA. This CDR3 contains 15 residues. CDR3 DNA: TGTGCCAGCAGCTTAGGTCCTAGCGAGGGGGATACGCAGTATTTT. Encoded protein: CASSLGPSEGDTQYF.

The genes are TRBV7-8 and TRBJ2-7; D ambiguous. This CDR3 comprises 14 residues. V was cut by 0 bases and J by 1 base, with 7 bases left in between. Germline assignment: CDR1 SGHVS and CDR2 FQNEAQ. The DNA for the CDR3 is TGTGCCAGCAGCTTAGCGTTTATTTCCTACGAGCAGTACTTC. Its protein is CASSLAFISYEQYF. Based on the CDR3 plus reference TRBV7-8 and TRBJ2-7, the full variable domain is GAGVSQSPRYKVAKRGQDVALRCDPISGHVSLFWYQQALGQGPEFLTYFQNEAQLDKSGLPSDRFFAERPEGSVSTLKIQRTQQEDSAVYLCASSLAFISYEQYFGPGTRLTVT.

CDR3 protein: CASSLSRDRGHEQYF. CDR3 coding DNA: TGTGCCAGCAGTCTGTCCCGGGACAGGGGACACGAGCAGTACTTC. V gene TRBV27 combines with J gene TRBJ2-7; TRBD1 agrees at 10 bases. The CDR3 sequence is 15 residues long. Unmatched junction bases numbered 9, after V lost 5 bases and J lost 5 bases. The germline V gene has CDR1 MNHEY and CDR2 SMNVEV (reference sequence).

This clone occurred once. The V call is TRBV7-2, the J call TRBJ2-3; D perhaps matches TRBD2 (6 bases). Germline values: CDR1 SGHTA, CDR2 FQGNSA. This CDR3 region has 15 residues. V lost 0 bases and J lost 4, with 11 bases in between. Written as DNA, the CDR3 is TGTGCCAGCAGCTTAGCGGGAGGTAGGGCAGATACGCAGTATTTT. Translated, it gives CASSLAGGRADTQYF.

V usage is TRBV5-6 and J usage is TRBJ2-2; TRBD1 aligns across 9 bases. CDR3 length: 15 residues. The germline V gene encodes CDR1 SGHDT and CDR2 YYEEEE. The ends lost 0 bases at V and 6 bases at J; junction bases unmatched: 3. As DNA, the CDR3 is TGTGCCAGCAGCTTGGGGGACAGGGTGGCCGGGGAGCTGTTTTTT. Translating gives CASSLGDRVAGELFF.

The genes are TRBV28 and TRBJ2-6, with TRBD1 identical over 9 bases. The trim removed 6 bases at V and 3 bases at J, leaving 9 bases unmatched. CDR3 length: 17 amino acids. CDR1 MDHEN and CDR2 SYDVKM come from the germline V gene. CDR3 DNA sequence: TGTGCCAGCAGATTCGCACAGGGGGCTATTGGGGCCAACGTCCTGACTTTC. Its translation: CASRFAQGAIGANVLTF.

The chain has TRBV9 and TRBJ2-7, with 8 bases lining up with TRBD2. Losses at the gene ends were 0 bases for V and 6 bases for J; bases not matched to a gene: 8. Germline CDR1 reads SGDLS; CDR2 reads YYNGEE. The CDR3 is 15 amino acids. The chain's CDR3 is CASSVEPGLVSEQYF. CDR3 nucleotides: TGTGCCAGCAGCGTAGAACCGGGACTAGTTTCCGAGCAGTACTTC.

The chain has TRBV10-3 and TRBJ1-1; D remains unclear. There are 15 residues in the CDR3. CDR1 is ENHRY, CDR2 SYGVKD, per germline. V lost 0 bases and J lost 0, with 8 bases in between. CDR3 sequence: CAISESGGLNTEAFF. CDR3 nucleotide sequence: TGTGCCATCAGTGAGTCCGGCGGGTTGAACACTGAAGCTTTCTTT.

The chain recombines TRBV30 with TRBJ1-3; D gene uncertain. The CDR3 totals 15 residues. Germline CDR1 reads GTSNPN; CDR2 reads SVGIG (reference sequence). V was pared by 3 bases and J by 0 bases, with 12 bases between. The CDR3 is CAWRSYTFSGNTIYF. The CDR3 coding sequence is TGTGCCTGGAGATCTTACACCTTCTCTGGAAACACCATATATTTT. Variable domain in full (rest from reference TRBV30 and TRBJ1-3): SQTIHQWPATLVQPVGSPLSLECTVEGTSNPNLYWYRQAAGRGLQLLFYSVGIGQISSEVPQNLSASRPQDRQFILSSKKLLLSDSGFYLCAWRSYTFSGNTIYFGEGSWLTVV.

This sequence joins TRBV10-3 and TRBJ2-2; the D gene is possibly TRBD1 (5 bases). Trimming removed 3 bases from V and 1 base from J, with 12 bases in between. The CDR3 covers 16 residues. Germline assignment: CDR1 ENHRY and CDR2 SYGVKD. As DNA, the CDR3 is TGTGCCATCAGTGAATCGTCCAGGGAGAACACCGGGGAGCTGTTTTTT. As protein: CAISESSRENTGELFF.

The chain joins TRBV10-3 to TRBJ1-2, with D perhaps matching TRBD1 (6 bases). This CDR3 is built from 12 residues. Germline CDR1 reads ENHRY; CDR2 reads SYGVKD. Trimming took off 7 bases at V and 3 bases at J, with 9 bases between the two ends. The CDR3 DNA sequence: TGTGCCATCAACAGGGACGACTATGGCTACACCTTC. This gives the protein CAINRDDYGYTF.

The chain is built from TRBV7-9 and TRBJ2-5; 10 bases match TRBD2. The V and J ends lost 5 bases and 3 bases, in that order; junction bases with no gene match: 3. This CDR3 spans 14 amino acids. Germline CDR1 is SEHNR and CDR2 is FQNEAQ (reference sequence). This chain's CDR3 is CASSHGTSEETQYF. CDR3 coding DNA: TGTGCCAGCAGCCACGGGACTAGCGAAGAGACCCAGTACTTC.

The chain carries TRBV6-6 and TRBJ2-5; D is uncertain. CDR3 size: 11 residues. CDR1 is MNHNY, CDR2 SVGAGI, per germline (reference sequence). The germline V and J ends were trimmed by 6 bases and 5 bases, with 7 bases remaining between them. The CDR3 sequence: CASSRSETQYF. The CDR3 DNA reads TGTGCCAGCAGCCGGAGTGAGACCCAGTACTTC.

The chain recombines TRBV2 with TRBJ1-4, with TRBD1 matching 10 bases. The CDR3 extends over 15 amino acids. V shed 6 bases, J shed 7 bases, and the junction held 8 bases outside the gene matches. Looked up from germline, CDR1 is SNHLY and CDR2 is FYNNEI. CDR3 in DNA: TGTGCCAGCAGCTACCAGGGACAGGGGATTGAAAAACTGTTTTTT. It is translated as CASSYQGQGIEKLFF.

The DNA of the CDR3 is TGCAGCGTAGGTAGGGGGCAGAACGAGCAGTACTTC. Protein: CSVGRGQNEQYF. The chain has TRBV29-1 and TRBJ2-7, with 7 bases that match TRBD1. CDR1 SQVTM and CDR2 ANQGSEA come from the germline V gene. This CDR3 is built from 12 residues. V gave up 6 bases and J gave up 5 bases; unmatched junction bases: 7.

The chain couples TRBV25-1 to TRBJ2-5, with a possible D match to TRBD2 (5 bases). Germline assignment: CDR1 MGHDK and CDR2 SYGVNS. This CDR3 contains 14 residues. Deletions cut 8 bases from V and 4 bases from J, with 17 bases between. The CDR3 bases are TGTGCCAGCGGTCCAGCCCACGGGGTAGAGACCCAGTACTTC. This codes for CASGPAHGVETQYF.

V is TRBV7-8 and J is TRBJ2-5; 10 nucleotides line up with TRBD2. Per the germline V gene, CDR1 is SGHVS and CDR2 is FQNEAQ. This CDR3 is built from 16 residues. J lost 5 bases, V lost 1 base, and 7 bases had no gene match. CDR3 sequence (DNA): TGTGCCAGCAGCTTAGACCAGCGGGGGGGGGAGGAGACCCAGTACTTC. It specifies CASSLDQRGGEETQYF.

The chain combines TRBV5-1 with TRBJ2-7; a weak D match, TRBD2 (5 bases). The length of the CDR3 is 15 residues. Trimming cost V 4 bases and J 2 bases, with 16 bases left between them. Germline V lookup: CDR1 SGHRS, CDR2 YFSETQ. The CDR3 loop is CASSPRTGIPYEQYF. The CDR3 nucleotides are TGCGCCAGCAGCCCACGGACCGGGATACCCTACGAGCAGTACTTC.

CDR3 DNA: TGTGCCAGATGCAACTCTTGTCTAGCGGGAGGTAGGAAACAGACAGATACGCAGTATTTT. Translating it yields CARCNSCLAGGRKQTDTQYF. The chain links TRBV21-1 to TRBJ2-3; the table's D call, TRBD2, has no DNA check behind it. TRBV21-1 is a pseudogene. The CDR3 runs to 20 residues.

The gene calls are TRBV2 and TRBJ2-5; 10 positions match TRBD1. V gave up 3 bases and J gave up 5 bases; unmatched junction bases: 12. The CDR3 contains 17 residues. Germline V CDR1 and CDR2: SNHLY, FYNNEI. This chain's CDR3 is CASSDPGQGDADETQYF. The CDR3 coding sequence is TGTGCCAGCAGTGATCCCGGACAGGGGGATGCGGACGAGACCCAGTACTTC.

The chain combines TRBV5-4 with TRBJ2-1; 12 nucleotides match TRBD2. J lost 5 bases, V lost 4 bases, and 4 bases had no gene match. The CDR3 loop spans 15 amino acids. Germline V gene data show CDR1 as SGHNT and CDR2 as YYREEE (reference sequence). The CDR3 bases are TGTGCCAGCAGCCCTCGGACTAGCGGGAACAATGAGCAGTTCTTC. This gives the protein CASSPRTSGNNEQFF.

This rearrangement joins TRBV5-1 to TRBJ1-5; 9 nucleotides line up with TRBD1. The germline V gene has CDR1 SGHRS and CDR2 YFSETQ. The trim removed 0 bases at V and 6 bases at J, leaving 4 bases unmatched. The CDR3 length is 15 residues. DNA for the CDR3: TGCGCCAGCAGCTTGGGGGACAGGGCGGGTCAGCCCCAGCATTTT. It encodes CASSLGDRAGQPQHF.

CDR3 coding DNA: TGCGCCAGCAGCTTAGACAGTCCTATGGAGACCCAGTACTTC. It codes for CASSLDSPMETQYF. This chain joins TRBV5-1 and TRBJ2-5; TRBD1 is a possible D gene (5 bases). Germline V lookup: CDR1 SGHRS, CDR2 YFSETQ. The CDR3 spans 14 residues. V gave up 2 bases and J gave up 5 bases, with 13 bases separating them.